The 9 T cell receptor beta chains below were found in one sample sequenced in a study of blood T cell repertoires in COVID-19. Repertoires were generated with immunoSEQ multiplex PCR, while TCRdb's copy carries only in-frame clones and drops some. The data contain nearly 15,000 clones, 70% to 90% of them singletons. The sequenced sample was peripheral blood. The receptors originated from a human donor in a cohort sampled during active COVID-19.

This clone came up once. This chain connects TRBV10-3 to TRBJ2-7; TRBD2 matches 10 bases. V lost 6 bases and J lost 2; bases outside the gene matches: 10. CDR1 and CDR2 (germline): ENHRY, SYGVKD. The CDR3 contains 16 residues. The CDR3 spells CAISLQAGGITYEQYF. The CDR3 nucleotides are TGTGCCATCAGCCTACAAGCGGGGGGGATAACCTACGAGCAGTACTTC.

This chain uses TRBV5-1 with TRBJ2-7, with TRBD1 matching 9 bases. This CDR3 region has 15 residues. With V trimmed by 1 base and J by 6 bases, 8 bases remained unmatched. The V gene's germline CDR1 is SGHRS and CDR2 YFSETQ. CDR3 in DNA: TGCGCCAGCAGCTTGAGGACAGGGGAACTTCTCGAGCAGTACTTC. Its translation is CASSLRTGELLEQYF.

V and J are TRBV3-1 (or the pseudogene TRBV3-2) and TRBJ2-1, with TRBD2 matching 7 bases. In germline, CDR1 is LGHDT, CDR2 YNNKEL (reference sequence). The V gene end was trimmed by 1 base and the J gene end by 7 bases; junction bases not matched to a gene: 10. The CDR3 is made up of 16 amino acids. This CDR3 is CASSQGTRVGANEQFF. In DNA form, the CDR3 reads TGTGCCAGCAGCCAAGGGACTAGAGTGGGAGCGAATGAGCAGTTCTTC.

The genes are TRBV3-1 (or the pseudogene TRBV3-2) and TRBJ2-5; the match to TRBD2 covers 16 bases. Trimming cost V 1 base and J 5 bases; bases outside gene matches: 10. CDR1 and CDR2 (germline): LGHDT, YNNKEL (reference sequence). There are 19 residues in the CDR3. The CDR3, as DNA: TGTGCCAGCAGCCAAGGTGGCCTGGGACTAGCGGGGGGGCGCGAGACCCAGTACTTC. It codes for CASSQGGLGLAGGRETQYF.

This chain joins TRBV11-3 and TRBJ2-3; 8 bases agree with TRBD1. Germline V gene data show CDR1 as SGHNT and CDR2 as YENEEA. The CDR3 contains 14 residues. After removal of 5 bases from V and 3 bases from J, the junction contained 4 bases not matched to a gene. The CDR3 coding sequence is TGTGCCAGCAGCCAGGGGACAGGAACAGATACGCAGTATTTT. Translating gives CASSQGTGTDTQYF.

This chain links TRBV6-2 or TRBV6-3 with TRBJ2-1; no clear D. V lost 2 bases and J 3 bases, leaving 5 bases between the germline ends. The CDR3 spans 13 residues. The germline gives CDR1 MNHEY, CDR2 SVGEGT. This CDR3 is CASSYNSYNEQFF. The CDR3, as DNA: TGTGCCAGCAGTTACAACAGCTACAATGAGCAGTTCTTC.

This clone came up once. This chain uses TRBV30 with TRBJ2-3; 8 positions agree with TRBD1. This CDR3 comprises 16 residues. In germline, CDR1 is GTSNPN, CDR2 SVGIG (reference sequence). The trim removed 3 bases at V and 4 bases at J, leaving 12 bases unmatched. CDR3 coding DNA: TGTGCCTGGAGCGCCGGACAGGGTTCGACGGCAGATACGCAGTATTTT. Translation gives CAWSAGQGSTADTQYF.

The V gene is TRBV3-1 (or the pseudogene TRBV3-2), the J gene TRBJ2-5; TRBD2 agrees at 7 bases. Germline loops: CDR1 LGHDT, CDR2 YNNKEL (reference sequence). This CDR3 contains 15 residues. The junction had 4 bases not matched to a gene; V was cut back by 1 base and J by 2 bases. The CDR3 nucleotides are TGTGCCAGCAGCCAAGCGCCGGGGGGTCAAGAGACCCAGTACTTC. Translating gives CASSQAPGGQETQYF.

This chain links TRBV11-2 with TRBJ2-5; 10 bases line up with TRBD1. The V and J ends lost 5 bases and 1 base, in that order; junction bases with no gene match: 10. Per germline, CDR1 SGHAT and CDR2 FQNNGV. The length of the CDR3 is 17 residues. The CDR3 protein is CASSRGADRGPQETQYF. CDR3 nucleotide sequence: TGTGCCAGCAGCAGAGGGGCTGACAGGGGGCCCCAAGAGACCCAGTACTTC.